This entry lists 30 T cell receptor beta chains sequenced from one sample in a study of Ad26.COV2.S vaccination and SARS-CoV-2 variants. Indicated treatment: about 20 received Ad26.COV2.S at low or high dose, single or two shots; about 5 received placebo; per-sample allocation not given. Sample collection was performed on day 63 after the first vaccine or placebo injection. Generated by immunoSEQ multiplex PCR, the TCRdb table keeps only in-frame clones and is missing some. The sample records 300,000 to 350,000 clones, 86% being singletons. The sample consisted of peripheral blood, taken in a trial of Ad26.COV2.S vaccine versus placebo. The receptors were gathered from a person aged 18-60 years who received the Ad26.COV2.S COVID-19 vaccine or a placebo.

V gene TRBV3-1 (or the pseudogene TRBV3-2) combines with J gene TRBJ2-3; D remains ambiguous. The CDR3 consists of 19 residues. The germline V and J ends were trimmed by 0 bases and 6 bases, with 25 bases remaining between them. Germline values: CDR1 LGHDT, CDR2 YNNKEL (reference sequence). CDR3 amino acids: CASSQDPDAFRLPSDTQYF. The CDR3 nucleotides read TGTGCCAGCAGCCAAGACCCCGATGCCTTTAGACTTCCATCTGATACGCAGTATTTT.

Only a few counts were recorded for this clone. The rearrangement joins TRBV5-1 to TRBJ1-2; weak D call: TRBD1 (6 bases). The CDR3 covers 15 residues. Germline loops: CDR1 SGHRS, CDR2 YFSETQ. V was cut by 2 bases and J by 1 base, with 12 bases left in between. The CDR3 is CASSLQGDLNYGYTF. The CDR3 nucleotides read TGCGCCAGCAGCTTACAGGGCGACCTTAACTATGGCTACACCTTC.

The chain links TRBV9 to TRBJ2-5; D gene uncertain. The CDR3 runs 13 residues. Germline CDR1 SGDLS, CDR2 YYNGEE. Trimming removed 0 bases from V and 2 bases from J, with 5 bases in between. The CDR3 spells CASSVAEQETQYF. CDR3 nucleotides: TGTGCCAGCAGCGTAGCTGAACAAGAGACCCAGTACTTC.

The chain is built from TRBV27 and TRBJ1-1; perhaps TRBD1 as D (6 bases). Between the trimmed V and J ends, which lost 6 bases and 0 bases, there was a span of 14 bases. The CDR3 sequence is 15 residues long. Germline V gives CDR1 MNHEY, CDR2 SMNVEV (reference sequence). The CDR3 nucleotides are TGTGCCAGCAGCCTAAACAGGGCTCTGAACACTGAAGCTTTCTTT. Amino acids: CASSLNRALNTEAFF.

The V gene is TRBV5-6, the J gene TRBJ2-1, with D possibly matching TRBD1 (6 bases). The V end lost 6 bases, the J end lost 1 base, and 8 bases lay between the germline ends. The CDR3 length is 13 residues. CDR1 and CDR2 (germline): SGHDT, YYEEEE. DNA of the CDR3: TGTGCCAGCACGAGGGGGTCCTACAATGAGCAGTTCTTC. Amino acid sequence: CASTRGSYNEQFF.

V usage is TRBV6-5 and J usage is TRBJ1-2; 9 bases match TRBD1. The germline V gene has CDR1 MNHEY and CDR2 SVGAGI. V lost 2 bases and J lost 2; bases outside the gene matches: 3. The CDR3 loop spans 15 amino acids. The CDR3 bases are TGTGCCAGCAGTTACGCTACAGGGGGCAACTATGGCTACACCTTC. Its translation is CASSYATGGNYGYTF.

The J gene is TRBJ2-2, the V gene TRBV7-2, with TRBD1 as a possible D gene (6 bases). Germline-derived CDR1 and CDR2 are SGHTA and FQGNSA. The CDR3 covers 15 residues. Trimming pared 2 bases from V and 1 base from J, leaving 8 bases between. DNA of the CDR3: TGTGCCAGCAGCTTAAGGGGACAGAACACCGGGGAGCTGTTTTTT. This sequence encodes CASSLRGQNTGELFF.

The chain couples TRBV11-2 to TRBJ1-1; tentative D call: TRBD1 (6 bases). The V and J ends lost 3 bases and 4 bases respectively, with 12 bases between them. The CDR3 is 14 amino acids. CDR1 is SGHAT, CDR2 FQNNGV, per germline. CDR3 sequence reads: CASSFPGDGTEAFF. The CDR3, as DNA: TGTGCCAGCAGCTTTCCAGGGGATGGCACTGAAGCTTTCTTT.

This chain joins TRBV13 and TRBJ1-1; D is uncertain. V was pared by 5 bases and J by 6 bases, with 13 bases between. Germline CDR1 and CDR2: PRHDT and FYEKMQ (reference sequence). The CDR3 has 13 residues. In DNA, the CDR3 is TGTGCCAGCAGCCCGGGGAGCTATCCTGAAGCTTTCTTT. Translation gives CASSPGSYPEAFF. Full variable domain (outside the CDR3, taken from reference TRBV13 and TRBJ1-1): AAGVIQSPRHLIKEKRETATLKCYPIPRHDTVYWYQQGPGQDPQFLISFYEKMQSDKGSIPDRFSAQQFSDYHSELNMSSLELGDSALYFCASSPGSYPEAFFGQGTRLTVV.

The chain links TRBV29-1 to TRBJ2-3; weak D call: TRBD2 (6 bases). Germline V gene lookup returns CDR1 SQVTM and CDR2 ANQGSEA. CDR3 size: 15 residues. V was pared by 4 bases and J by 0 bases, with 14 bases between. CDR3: CSVARRSGSTDTQYF. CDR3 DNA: TGCAGCGTTGCCCGGCGTAGCGGAAGCACAGATACGCAGTATTTT.

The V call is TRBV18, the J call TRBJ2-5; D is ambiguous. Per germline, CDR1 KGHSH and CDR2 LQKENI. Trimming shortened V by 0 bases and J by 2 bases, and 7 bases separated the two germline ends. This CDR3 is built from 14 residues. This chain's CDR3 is CASSPPSKQETQYF. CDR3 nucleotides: TGTGCCAGCTCACCACCAAGTAAACAAGAGACCCAGTACTTC.

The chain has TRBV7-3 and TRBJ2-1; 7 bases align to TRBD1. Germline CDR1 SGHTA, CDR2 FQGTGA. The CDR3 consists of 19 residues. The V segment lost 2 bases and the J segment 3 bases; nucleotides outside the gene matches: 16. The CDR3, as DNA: TGTGCCAGCAGCTTATTCGCTCGTGGGGCCGGGACAGACTACAATGAGCAGTTCTTC. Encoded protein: CASSLFARGAGTDYNEQFF.

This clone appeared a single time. This CDR3 reads CASSQEGGRVSEQFF. The CDR3 region has the DNA TGCGCCAGCAGCCAAGAGGGCGGCAGGGTGAGTGAGCAGTTCTTC. The chain recombines TRBV4-3 with TRBJ2-1, with D maybe TRBD1 (5 bases). The CDR3 extends over 15 amino acids. Between the trimmed V and J ends, which lost 0 bases and 9 bases, there was a span of 15 bases. CDR1 is LGHNA, CDR2 YSLEER, per germline.

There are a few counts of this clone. Written as DNA, the CDR3 is TGTGCCAGCAGCCCGGGACAGGGGGCTGGAAACACCATATATTTT. It encodes CASSPGQGAGNTIYF. V usage is TRBV14 and J usage is TRBJ1-3, with 11 nucleotides matching TRBD1. This CDR3 contains 15 residues. Losses at the gene ends were 4 bases for V and 2 bases for J; bases not matched to a gene: 1. CDR1 and CDR2 (germline): SGHDN, FVKESK.

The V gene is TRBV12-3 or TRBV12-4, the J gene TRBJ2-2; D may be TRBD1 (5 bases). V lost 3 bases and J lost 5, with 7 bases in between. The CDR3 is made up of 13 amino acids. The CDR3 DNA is TGTGCCAGCAGTTTCCAGGGTACCGGGGAGCTGTTTTTT. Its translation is CASSFQGTGELFF.

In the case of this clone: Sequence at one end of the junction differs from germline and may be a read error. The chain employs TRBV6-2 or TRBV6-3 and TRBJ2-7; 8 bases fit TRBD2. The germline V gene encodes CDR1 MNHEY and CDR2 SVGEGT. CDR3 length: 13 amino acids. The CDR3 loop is CASSYTVGGAERF. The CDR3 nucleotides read TGTGCCAGCAGTTACACCGTCGGGGGGGCAGAGCGTTTC.

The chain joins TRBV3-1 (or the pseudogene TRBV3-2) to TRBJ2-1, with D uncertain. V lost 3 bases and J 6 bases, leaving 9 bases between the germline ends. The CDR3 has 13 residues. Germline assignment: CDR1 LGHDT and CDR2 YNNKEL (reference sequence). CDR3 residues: CASSHSRANEQFF. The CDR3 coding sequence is TGTGCCAGCAGCCACTCCCGGGCCAATGAGCAGTTCTTC.

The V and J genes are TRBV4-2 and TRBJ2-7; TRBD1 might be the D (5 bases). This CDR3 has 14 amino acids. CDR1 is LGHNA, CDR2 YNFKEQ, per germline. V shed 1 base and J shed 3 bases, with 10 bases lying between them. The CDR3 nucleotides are TGTGCCAGCAGCCAAGCGTTCAGGGTCTACGAGCAGTACTTC. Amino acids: CASSQAFRVYEQYF.

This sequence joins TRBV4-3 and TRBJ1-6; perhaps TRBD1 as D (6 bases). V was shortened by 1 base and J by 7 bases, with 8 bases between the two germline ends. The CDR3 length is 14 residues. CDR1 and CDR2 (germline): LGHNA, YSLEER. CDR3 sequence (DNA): TGCGCCAGCAGCCAAGGAGGGGGGAATTCACCCCTCCACTTT. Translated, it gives CASSQGGGNSPLHF.

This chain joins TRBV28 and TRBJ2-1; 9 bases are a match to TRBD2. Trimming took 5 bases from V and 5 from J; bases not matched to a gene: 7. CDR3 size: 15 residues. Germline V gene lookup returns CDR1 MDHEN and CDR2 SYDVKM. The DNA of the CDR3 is TGTGCCAGCAGTAGCGGGGGGCCGAAAGACAATGAGCAGTTCTTC. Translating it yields CASSSGGPKDNEQFF.

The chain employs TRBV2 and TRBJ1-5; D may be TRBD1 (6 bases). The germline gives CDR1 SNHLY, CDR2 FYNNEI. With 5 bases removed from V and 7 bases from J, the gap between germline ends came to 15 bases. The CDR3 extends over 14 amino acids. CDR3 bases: TGTGCCAGCAGTCGAACGGCAGGGGACCAGCCCCAGCATTTT. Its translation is CASSRTAGDQPQHF.

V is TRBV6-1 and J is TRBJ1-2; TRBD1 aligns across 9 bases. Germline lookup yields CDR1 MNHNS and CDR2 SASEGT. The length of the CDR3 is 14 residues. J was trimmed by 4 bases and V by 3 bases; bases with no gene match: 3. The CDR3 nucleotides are TGTGCCAGCAGTGACCCGGGACAGGGCTATGGCTACACCTTC. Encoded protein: CASSDPGQGYGYTF.

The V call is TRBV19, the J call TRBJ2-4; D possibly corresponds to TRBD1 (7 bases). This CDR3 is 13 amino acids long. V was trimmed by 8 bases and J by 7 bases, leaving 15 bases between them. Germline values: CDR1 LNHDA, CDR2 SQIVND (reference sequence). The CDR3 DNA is TGTGCCAGTGGAGGTGCAGGGGGGAACATTCAGTACTTC. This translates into CASGGAGGNIQYF.

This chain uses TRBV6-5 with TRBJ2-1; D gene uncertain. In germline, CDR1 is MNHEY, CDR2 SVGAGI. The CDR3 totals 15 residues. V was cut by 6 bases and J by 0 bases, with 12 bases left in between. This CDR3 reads CASRSLPNSYNEQFF. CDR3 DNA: TGTGCCAGCAGGTCGTTACCTAACTCCTACAATGAGCAGTTCTTC.

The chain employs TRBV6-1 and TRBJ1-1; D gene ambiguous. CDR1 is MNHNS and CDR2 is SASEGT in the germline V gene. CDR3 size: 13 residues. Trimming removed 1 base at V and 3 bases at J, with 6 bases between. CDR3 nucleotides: TGTGCCAGCAGTGAAGTAAGTGACACTGAAGCTTTCTTT. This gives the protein CASSEVSDTEAFF.

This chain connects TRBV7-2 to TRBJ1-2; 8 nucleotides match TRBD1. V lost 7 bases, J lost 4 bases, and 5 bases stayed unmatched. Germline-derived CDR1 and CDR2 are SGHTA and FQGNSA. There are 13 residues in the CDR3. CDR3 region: CASTYRGIYGYTF. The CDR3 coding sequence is TGTGCCAGCACCTACAGGGGGATCTATGGCTACACCTTC.

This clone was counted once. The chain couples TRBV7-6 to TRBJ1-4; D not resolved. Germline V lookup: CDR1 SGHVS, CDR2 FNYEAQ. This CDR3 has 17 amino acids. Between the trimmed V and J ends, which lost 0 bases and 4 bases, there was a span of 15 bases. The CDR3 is CASSLAHKKSLNEKLFF. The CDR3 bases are TGTGCCAGCAGCTTAGCCCACAAGAAGAGTCTTAATGAAAAACTGTTTTTT.

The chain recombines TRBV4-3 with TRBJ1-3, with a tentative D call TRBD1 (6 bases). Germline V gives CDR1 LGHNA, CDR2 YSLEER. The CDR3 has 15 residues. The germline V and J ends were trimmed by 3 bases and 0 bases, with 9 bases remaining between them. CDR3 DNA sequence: TGCGCCAGCAGCCAGGAGACAGGCTCTGGAAACACCATATATTTT. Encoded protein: CASSQETGSGNTIYF.

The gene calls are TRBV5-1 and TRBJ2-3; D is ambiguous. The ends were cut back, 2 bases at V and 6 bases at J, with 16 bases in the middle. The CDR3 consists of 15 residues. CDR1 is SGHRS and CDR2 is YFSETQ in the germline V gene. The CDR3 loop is CASSLGLRSTDTQYF. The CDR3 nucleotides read TGCGCCAGCAGCTTAGGGCTTCGGTCGACCGATACGCAGTATTTT.

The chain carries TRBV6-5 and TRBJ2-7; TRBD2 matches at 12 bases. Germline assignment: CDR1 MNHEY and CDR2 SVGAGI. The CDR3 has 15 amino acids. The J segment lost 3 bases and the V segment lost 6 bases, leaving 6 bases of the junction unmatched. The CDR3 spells CASRRLAGDYYEQYF. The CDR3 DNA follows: TGTGCCAGCAGAAGACTAGCGGGGGACTACTACGAGCAGTACTTC.